The 32 T cell receptor beta chains presented below share a single source sample, sequenced in a study of blood T cell repertoires in COVID-19 (TCRdb year 2020). The library came from the immunoSEQ multiplex PCR assay. Here the immuneACCESS table is served through TCRdb, limited to in-frame sequences with V and J called. Missing clones are a known gap in these copies; in checked studies unresolved V genes cover under half, and the rest lacks a known reason. The sample data list about 150,000 clones, and roughly 87% of these were observed just once. The ten largest clones represent 4% to 5% of the sample. The sequenced sample was peripheral blood. These receptors all stem from a woman aged 55-75 years with active or convalescent COVID-19.

This clone has only one observation. The rearrangement links TRBV19 to TRBJ1-5; D is ambiguous. Trimming pared 11 bases from V and 0 bases from J, leaving 20 bases between. This CDR3 comprises 16 residues. CDR1 and CDR2 (germline): LNHDA, SQIVND (reference sequence). DNA of the CDR3: TGTGCCGCGGGCGTGACGGATCTTTATAGCAATCAGCCCCAGCATTTT. Protein sequence: CAAGVTDLYSNQPQHF.

The CDR3 coding sequence is TGCAGCGTTCTGGGGCAAACTGAAGCTTTCTTT. This encodes CSVLGQTEAFF. The rearrangement links TRBV29-1 to TRBJ1-1, with a possible D match to TRBD1 (5 bases). The CDR3 sequence is 11 residues long. Germline V CDR1 and CDR2: SQVTM, ANQGSEA. V dropped 5 bases and J dropped 5 bases, with 9 bases sitting between them.

This clone came up once. The rearrangement joins TRBV2 to TRBJ1-1; 10 nucleotides align to TRBD1. The CDR3 has 18 residues. The germline V gene encodes CDR1 SNHLY and CDR2 FYNNEI. Trimming cost V 4 bases and J 1 base; bases outside gene matches: 12. The CDR3 bases are TGTGCCAGCAGTGCCCCTTCGGGACAGGGGAGGACGAACACTGAAGCTTTCTTT. It yields the protein CASSAPSGQGRTNTEAFF.

The gene calls are TRBV7-2 and TRBJ1-4, with a tentative D call TRBD1 (6 bases). V shed 1 base and J shed 8 bases, with 8 bases lying between them. Looked up from germline, CDR1 is SGHTA and CDR2 is FQGNSA. There are 13 residues in the CDR3. CDR3 sequence: CASSLGTVEKLFF. The CDR3 DNA reads as TGTGCCAGCAGCTTAGGGACAGTCGAAAAACTGTTTTTT. Drawing the rest from reference TRBV7-2 and TRBJ1-4, the complete variable domain is GAGVSQSPSNKVTEKGKDVELRCDPISGHTALYWYRQSLGQGLEFLIYFQGNSAPDKSGLPSDRFSAERTGGSVSTLTIQRTQQEDSAVYLCASSLGTVEKLFFGSGTQLSVL.

The chain joins TRBV7-2 to TRBJ1-2; 10 bases are shared with TRBD1. Per germline, CDR1 SGHTA and CDR2 FQGNSA. V gave up 5 bases and J gave up 5 bases; unmatched junction bases: 14. The CDR3 sequence is 17 residues long. The CDR3 DNA reads TGTGCCAGCAGCCATACTTACCCGGGACAGGGGACATATGGCTACACCTTC. It encodes CASSHTYPGQGTYGYTF.

The chain joins TRBV19 to TRBJ2-1; D might be TRBD2 (5 bases). V lost 2 bases and J 1 base, leaving 9 bases between the germline ends. This CDR3 contains 15 residues. The germline gives CDR1 LNHDA, CDR2 SQIVND (reference sequence). This CDR3 reads CASSILRDSYNEQFF. The CDR3, as DNA: TGTGCCAGTAGTATATTGAGGGATTCCTACAATGAGCAGTTCTTC.

The rearrangement uses TRBV7-2 and TRBJ1-2, with TRBD1 matching over 11 bases. The V segment lost 5 bases and the J segment 4 bases; nucleotides outside the gene matches: 6. The germline gives CDR1 SGHTA, CDR2 FQGNSA. This CDR3 is 15 amino acids long. The CDR3 DNA follows: TGTGCCAGCAGCCTTGGGACAGGGGGAAGCTATGGCTACACCTTC. Protein product: CASSLGTGGSYGYTF.

This clone was counted between two and nine times. CDR3: CASIYGAGGYQETQYF. CDR3 nucleotide sequence: TGTGCCAGCATTTATGGAGCGGGAGGGTACCAAGAGACCCAGTACTTC. The chain employs TRBV2 and TRBJ2-5; 10 nucleotides match TRBD2. This CDR3 has 16 amino acids. CDR1 and CDR2 (germline): SNHLY, FYNNEI. The J segment lost 0 bases and the V segment lost 7 bases, leaving 8 bases of the junction unmatched.

The chain carries TRBV10-3 and TRBJ1-6, with D possibly matching TRBD1 (5 bases). The V end was cut by 2 bases, the J end by 4 bases, with 9 bases between. The CDR3 has 15 residues. Germline assignment: CDR1 ENHRY and CDR2 SYGVKD. CDR3 in DNA: TGTGCCATCAGTGAGGGGGCAGTTTATAATTCACCCCTCCACTTT. Translating it yields CAISEGAVYNSPLHF.

The CDR3 protein is CASSIEWASNQPQHF. The DNA for the CDR3 is TGTGCCAGTAGTATAGAATGGGCAAGCAATCAGCCCCAGCATTTT. The chain employs TRBV19 and TRBJ1-5; no reliable D call. Trimming left V 0 bases short and J 1 base short, with 7 bases between. This CDR3 comprises 15 residues. The germline gives CDR1 LNHDA, CDR2 SQIVND (reference sequence).

CDR3 in DNA: TGTGCCAGCAGCTTAGAGCCCCATAGCAATCAGCCCCAGCATTTT. Translation gives CASSLEPHSNQPQHF. V is TRBV7-2 and J is TRBJ1-5; D remains unclear. In germline, CDR1 is SGHTA, CDR2 FQGNSA. The CDR3 covers 15 residues. V was pared by 1 base and J by 0 bases, with 7 bases between.

The CDR3 DNA is TGTGCCAGCAGAGCTACAGGGCCCTATGGCTACACCTTC. Protein sequence: CASRATGPYGYTF. V usage is TRBV3-1 (or the pseudogene TRBV3-2) and J usage is TRBJ1-2; possibly TRBD1 for D (6 bases). Germline V gives CDR1 LGHDT, CDR2 YNNKEL (reference sequence). The CDR3 covers 13 residues. Between the trimmed V and J ends, which lost 6 bases and 4 bases, there was a span of 12 bases.

The chain is built from TRBV4-3 and TRBJ2-5; 10 nucleotides agree with TRBD1. In germline, CDR1 is LGHNA, CDR2 YSLEER. The trim removed 0 bases at V and 3 bases at J, leaving 16 bases unmatched. The CDR3 extends over 20 amino acids. The CDR3 is CASSQDRPGTGVGQKETQYF. In DNA form, the CDR3 reads TGCGCCAGCAGCCAAGATCGCCCCGGGACAGGGGTCGGCCAGAAAGAGACCCAGTACTTC.

The rearrangement joins TRBV10-3 to TRBJ2-7; TRBD1 aligns across 7 bases. The CDR3 consists of 15 residues. Germline lookup yields CDR1 ENHRY and CDR2 SYGVKD. Trimming at V came to 3 bases and at J to 2 bases, leaving 7 bases not matched to a gene. CDR3 residues: CAISDDYGQAYEQYF. In DNA, the CDR3 is TGTGCCATCAGTGATGACTACGGACAGGCCTACGAGCAGTACTTC.

V gene TRBV2 combines with J gene TRBJ2-7, with 11 positions matching TRBD2. The J segment lost 0 bases and the V segment lost 4 bases, leaving 5 bases of the junction unmatched. CDR1 SNHLY and CDR2 FYNNEI come from the germline V gene. This CDR3 region has 16 residues. Here the CDR3 DNA reads TGTGCCAGCAGTGGGGGCGGGACTAGCGGCTCCTACGAGCAGTACTTC. It specifies CASSGGGTSGSYEQYF.

The table lists this clone with a count of one. V gene TRBV27 combines with J gene TRBJ2-1, with 10 bases identical to TRBD2. The CDR3 contains 12 residues. CDR1 MNHEY and CDR2 SMNVEV come from the germline V gene (reference sequence). This chain's CDR3 is CGSGTSVHEQFF. In nucleotides, the CDR3 is TGTGGTTCCGGGACTAGCGTCCATGAGCAGTTCTTC.

V gene TRBV19 combines with J gene TRBJ1-1; possibly TRBD1 for D (6 bases). The CDR3 is made up of 12 amino acids. Germline V gene lookup returns CDR1 LNHDA and CDR2 SQIVND (reference sequence). Trimming pared 9 bases from V and 1 base from J, leaving 9 bases between. The CDR3 region has the DNA TGTGCCAGCAAGACAGGGAACACTGAAGCTTTCTTT. Protein: CASKTGNTEAFF. The variable domain in full, with the rest retrieved from reference TRBV19 and TRBJ1-1, is DGGITQSPKYLFRKEGQNVTLSCEQNLNHDAMYWYRQDPGQGLRLIYYSQIVNDFQKGDIAEGYSVSREKKESFPLTVTSAQKNPTAFYLCASKTGNTEAFFGQGTRLTVV.

The chain employs TRBV23-1 and TRBJ1-3, with 8 nucleotides matching TRBD1. TRBV23-1 counts as an open reading frame of uncertain function. The CDR3 spans 16 residues. Trimming at V came to 11 bases and at J to 6 bases, leaving 18 bases not matched to a gene. CDR3 sequence reads: CACFGGRQGKENTIYF. The CDR3 DNA reads as TGCGCCTGTTTTGGGGGGAGACAGGGGAAGGAAAACACCATATATTTT.

The rearrangement uses TRBV9 and TRBJ2-2; TRBD1 agrees at 9 bases. Germline V CDR1 and CDR2: SGDLS, YYNGEE. V shed 0 bases, J shed 5 bases, and the junction held 11 bases outside the gene matches. The length of the CDR3 is 18 residues. The CDR3: CASSVAAGQGRRTGELFF. The CDR3 DNA is TGTGCCAGCAGCGTAGCGGCGGGACAGGGACGGAGAACCGGGGAGCTGTTTTTT.

The V and J genes are TRBV6-2 or TRBV6-3 and TRBJ1-5; the D is unclear. Between the trimmed V and J ends, which lost 2 bases and 4 bases, there was a span of 9 bases. Germline V gene sequence: CDR1 MNHEY, CDR2 SVGEGT. The CDR3 loop spans 14 amino acids. CDR3 sequence reads: CASSYAGENQPQHF. For the CDR3, the DNA is TGTGCCAGCAGTTACGCGGGAGAAAATCAGCCCCAGCATTTT.

This sequence joins TRBV12-3 or TRBV12-4 and TRBJ2-3; no clear D. The CDR3 contains 13 residues. The V gene lost 6 bases and the J gene lost 0 bases, with 7 bases spanning the gap. The CDR3 region is CASSQHSTDTQYF. CDR3 sequence (DNA): TGTGCCAGCAGCCAACATAGCACAGATACGCAGTATTTT.

The V and J genes are TRBV4-3 and TRBJ1-2; 7 bases fit TRBD1. The germline V gene encodes CDR1 LGHNA and CDR2 YSLEER. V lost 0 bases to trimming and J lost 7 bases; unmatched junction nucleotides: 8. The CDR3 totals 15 residues. CDR3 region: CASSQERQGVGGYTF. The CDR3 DNA is TGCGCCAGCAGCCAAGAAAGGCAGGGGGTAGGTGGCTACACCTTC.

This sequence joins TRBV7-6 and TRBJ2-6, with D perhaps TRBD1 (6 bases). Trimming stripped 0 bases from V and 0 bases from J, with 9 bases between. Germline lookup yields CDR1 SGHVS and CDR2 FNYEAQ. CDR3 length: 17 amino acids. The CDR3 DNA is TGTGCCAGCAGCTTAGCGGGACAAACCTCTGGGGCCAACGTCCTGACTTTC. It codes for CASSLAGQTSGANVLTF. Filled out from reference TRBV7-6 and TRBJ2-6, the complete variable domain reads GAGVSQSPRYKVTKRGQDVALRCDPISGHVSLYWYRQALGQGPEFLTYFNYEAQQDKSGLPNDRFSAERPEGSISTLTIQRTEQRDSAMYRCASSLAGQTSGANVLTFGAGSRLTVL.

This clone was picked up one time. J is TRBJ1-1 and V is TRBV11-2; a weak D match, TRBD1 (6 bases). This CDR3 has 14 residues. The germline V and J ends were trimmed by 5 bases and 0 bases, with 10 bases remaining between them. CDR1 SGHAT and CDR2 FQNNGV come from the germline V gene. DNA for the CDR3: TGTGCCAGCAGCGCAGGGGTTATGAACACTGAAGCTTTCTTT. It is translated as CASSAGVMNTEAFF.

J is TRBJ1-1 and V is TRBV4-1; 10 positions agree with TRBD1. J lost 4 bases, V lost 2 bases, and 1 base had no gene match. The germline gives CDR1 MGHRA, CDR2 YSYEKL. This CDR3 is built from 14 residues. CDR3 sequence (DNA): TGCGCCAGCAGCCAATGGGACAGGGGCACTGAAGCTTTCTTT. This codes for CASSQWDRGTEAFF.

The chain uses TRBV7-2 and TRBJ1-2; 8 nucleotides align to TRBD1. CDR1 is SGHTA, CDR2 FQGNSA, per germline. This CDR3 is built from 15 residues. V gave up 5 bases and J gave up 5 bases; unmatched junction bases: 10. The CDR3 sequence is CASSQPGRGRYGYTF. The CDR3 coding sequence is TGTGCCAGCAGCCAACCAGGCAGGGGGCGGTATGGCTACACCTTC.

V and J are TRBV12-5 and TRBJ2-7; 11 bases are shared with TRBD1. Germline CDR1 is LGHNT and CDR2 is FRNRAP. This CDR3 region has 15 residues. The V gene end was trimmed by 1 base and the J gene end by 7 bases; junction bases not matched to a gene: 6. DNA for the CDR3: TGTGCTAGTGGTTTGGGGACAGGGGGCCGGGGAGAGCAGTACTTC. It translates to CASGLGTGGRGEQYF.

This chain uses TRBV10-3 with TRBJ1-2, with 9 positions matching TRBD1. CDR1 ENHRY and CDR2 SYGVKD come from the germline V gene. This CDR3 is 17 amino acids long. J lost 2 bases, V lost 5 bases, and 12 bases had no gene match. This chain's CDR3 is CAISPTGTGFVNYGYTF. The CDR3, as DNA: TGTGCCATCAGTCCTACCGGGACAGGGTTTGTCAACTATGGCTACACCTTC.

This sequence joins TRBV4-3 and TRBJ1-2; no definite D call. The V gene lost 3 bases and the J gene lost 6 bases, with 14 bases spanning the gap. CDR1 LGHNA and CDR2 YSLEER come from the germline V gene. This CDR3 has 14 residues. The CDR3 is CASSQKAQTHGYTF. CDR3 sequence (DNA): TGCGCCAGCAGCCAGAAAGCGCAGACCCATGGCTACACCTTC.

The V and J genes are TRBV5-4 and TRBJ2-1, with 15 bases that match TRBD2. This CDR3 comprises 16 residues. J gave up 7 bases and V 5 bases, and 7 bases lay outside the gene matches. The germline V gene encodes CDR1 SGHNT and CDR2 YYREEE (reference sequence). DNA for the CDR3: TGTGCCAGCAGGCGAGGGACTAGCGGGGGGCTTAATGAGCAGTTCTTC. Protein sequence: CASRRGTSGGLNEQFF.

In DNA form, the CDR3 reads TGCAGTGCTAGTAGGGGAAACCTAGGGGAGCAGTTCTTC. Translated, it gives CSASRGNLGEQFF. The V gene is TRBV20-1, the J gene TRBJ2-1, with a tentative D call TRBD1 (5 bases). This CDR3 region has 13 residues. The V and J ends lost 3 bases and 10 bases respectively, with 16 bases between them. CDR1 is DFQATT and CDR2 is SNEGSKA in the germline V gene (reference sequence).

The gene calls are TRBV5-1 and TRBJ1-1, with D perhaps TRBD1 (6 bases). CDR1 is SGHRS, CDR2 YFSETQ, per germline. Trimming took 2 bases from V and 5 from J, leaving 19 bases between them. This CDR3 contains 16 residues. The CDR3 protein is CASSFNLGRGGTEAFF. In DNA form, the CDR3 reads TGCGCCAGCAGCTTCAATTTGGGCAGGGGCGGGACTGAAGCTTTCTTT.